A selection of T cell receptor beta chains follows, all from one sample in a study of patients and donors after allogeneic stem cell transplantation. TCRdb independently ran MiXCR on the RT-PCR reads; one entry per CDR3 protein. This table holds about 200,000 distinct CDR3 sequences, 35% to 45% found once. The sample taken for sequencing was blood, either unsorted or a sorted T cell fraction (not recorded which). Every receptor here comes from a human donor who was either an allogeneic HSCT recipient or a stem cell or donor lymphocyte infusion donor (not recorded which). It is not recorded whose cells these are; they may come from a transplant donor. Each CDR3 is given with its conserved first and last residue. A D gene is named only where the DNA matches it firmly. A row's size may be missing; if present it is once, few, many or a size class.

d_call j_call clone_size v_call cdr3_aa cdr3_nt
NA TRBJ1-1 NA TRBV3-1 CASSLIGGQMAEAFF TGTGCCAGCAGCCTAATAGGTGGACAGATGGCTGAAGCTTTCTTT
NA TRBJ1-4 NA TRBV7-2 CASSLVLGKGGNEKLFF TGTGCCAGCAGCTTAGTATTGGGGAAGGGAGGAAATGAAAAACTGTTTTTT
NA TRBJ2-1 NA TRBV4-3 CASSQDRTLTNEQFF TGCGCCAGCAGCCAAGATAGGACCCTGACTAATGAGCAGTTCTTC
NA TRBJ1-5 NA TRBV4-1 CASSQEGGSKQPQHF TGCGCCAGCAGCCAAGAGGGAGGCAGTAAACAGCCCCAGCATTTT
NA TRBJ2-2 NA TRBV5-1 CASSSLGQNTGELFF TGCGCCAGCAGCTCCCTGGGACAGAACACCGGGGAGCTGTTTTTT
NA TRBJ1-2 few TRBV10-3 CAISGGPPRYGYTF TGTGCCATCAGTGGGGGCCCTCCTCGCTATGGCTACACCTTC
NA TRBJ1-5 NA TRBV19 CASSIVARAGPQHF TGTGCCAGTAGTATAGTGGCTCGAGCAGGGCCCCAGCATTTT
NA TRBJ1-1 NA TRBV4-1 CASSQVAPGSTWTEAFF TGCGCCAGCAGCCAAGTGGCCCCCGGGTCTACTTGGACTGAAGCTTTCTTT
NA TRBJ1-4 few TRBV5-1 CASSGRKAANEKLFF TGCGCCAGCAGCGGGAGGAAGGCAGCTAATGAAAAACTGTTTTTT
NA TRBJ1-2 few TRBV20-1 CSARDSISQGYGYTF TGCAGTGCTAGAGATTCGATTTCACAGGGCTATGGCTACACCTTC
NA TRBJ1-2 few TRBV20-1 CSAQRGNYGYTF TGCAGTGCTCAAAGGGGGAACTATGGCTACACCTTC
NA TRBJ1-5 NA TRBV7-9 CASSSDTDQPQHF TGTGCCAGCAGCTCCGACACCGATCAGCCCCAGCATTTT
NA TRBJ1-6 many TRBV12-3/TRBV12-4 CASSRGLDNSPLHF TGTGCCAGCAGCCGGGGACTGGATAATTCACCCCTCCACTTT
NA TRBJ2-2 NA TRBV5-1 CASSLMYKENTGELFF TGCGCCAGCAGCTTGATGTATAAGGAGAACACCGGGGAGCTGTTTTTT
NA TRBJ1-1 NA TRBV11-2 CASSLTRTEAFF TGTGCCAGCAGCTTGACTAGGACTGAAGCTTTCTTT
NA TRBJ1-3 NA TRBV5-1 CASSNGDTSGNTIYF TGCGCCAGCTCGAATGGGGATACCTCTGGAAACACCATATATTTT
TRBD1 TRBJ1-4 few TRBV7-6 CASTRLGTGNEKLFF TGTGCCAGCACCCGGCTCGGGACAGGGAATGAAAAACTGTTTTTT
NA TRBJ1-3 NA TRBV10-3 CAISESHPAVSGNTIYF TGTGCCATCAGTGAGTCCCACCCAGCCGTCTCTGGAAACACCATATATTTT
NA TRBJ1-5 few TRBV3-1 CASSQGQSNQPQHF TGTGCCAGCAGCCAAGGACAGAGCAATCAGCCCCAGCATTTT
NA TRBJ1-5 few TRBV28 CASRDSTNQPQHF TGTGCCAGCAGGGACAGTACTAATCAGCCCCAGCATTTT
NA TRBJ1-6 NA TRBV4-2 CASSQTSLGGLNSPLHF TGTGCCAGCAGCCAGACCTCCCTGGGAGGGTTAAATTCACCCCTCCACTTT
NA TRBJ2-1 NA TRBV5-1 CASSWGGRYNEQFF TGCGCCAGCAGCTGGGGTGGCAGGTACAATGAGCAGTTCTTC
TRBD1 TRBJ1-6 few TRBV28 CASRATVRRTGWDSPLHF TGTGCCAGCAGGGCCACCGTACGACGGACAGGGTGGGATTCACCCCTCCACTTT
NA TRBJ1-2 few TRBV9 CASSVDGGTLYGYTF TGTGCCAGCAGCGTAGATGGGGGGACTCTCTATGGCTACACCTTC
NA TRBJ2-7 NA TRBV29-1 CSVMGSGFGSYEQYF TGCAGCGTTATGGGGTCAGGGTTTGGTTCCTACGAGCAGTACTTC
NA TRBJ1-2 NA TRBV5-6 CASSLVGDKGYTF TGTGCCAGCAGCTTGGTAGGTGATAAAGGCTACACCTTC
NA TRBJ2-7 NA TRBV28 CASSQNYEQYF TGTGCCAGCAGCCAGAACTACGAGCAGTACTTC
NA TRBJ1-1 few TRBV7-9 CASSLVSTNTEAFF TGTGCCAGCAGCTTAGTTAGTACTAACACTGAAGCTTTCTTT
NA TRBJ1-5 once TRBV6-2/TRBV6-3 CASSPSWGQPQHF TGTGCCAGCAGTCCTTCCTGGGGGCAGCCCCAGCATTTT
NA TRBJ1-2 NA TRBV9 CASSVDPSGRRYTF TGTGCCAGCAGCGTGGACCCCTCGGGCAGGCGCTACACCTTC
NA TRBJ1-4 many TRBV29-1 CSVLRATNEKLFF TGCAGCGTTCTTAGGGCAACTAATGAAAAACTGTTTTTT
NA TRBJ2-3 NA TRBV6-5 CASSYVGGPRDTQYF TGTGCCAGCAGTTACGTCGGGGGCCCGCGAGATACGCAGTATTTT
NA TRBJ1-6 few TRBV20-1 CSAQRADSYNSPLHF TGCAGTGCTCAACGGGCAGACTCCTATAATTCACCCCTCCACTTT
NA TRBJ2-7 NA TRBV27 CASSLGQRLEQYF TGTGCCAGCAGTTTAGGGCAGAGGCTCGAGCAGTACTTC
NA TRBJ2-4 NA TRBV5-1 CASSLDFQKNIQYF TGCGCCAGCAGCTTGGATTTTCAGAAAAACATTCAGTACTTC
NA TRBJ2-2 NA TRBV2 CASSDTGPTGELFF TGTGCCAGCAGTGACACAGGGCCCACCGGGGAGCTGTTTTTT
NA TRBJ1-1 few TRBV18 CASSPRPTNTEAFF TGTGCCAGCTCACCACGCCCTACGAACACTGAAGCTTTCTTT
NA TRBJ2-7 NA TRBV28 CASRPTGRSYEQYF TGTGCCAGCAGACCGACAGGGAGGTCCTACGAGCAGTACTTC
NA TRBJ1-1 NA TRBV30 CAWSVLAPLGLNTEAFF TGTGCCTGGAGTGTACTGGCACCACTCGGACTGAACACTGAAGCTTTCTTT
NA TRBJ1-6 NA TRBV3-1 CASSPPDSPFSPLHF TGTGCCAGCAGCCCTCCGGACAGCCCTTTTTCACCCCTCCACTTT
NA TRBJ2-6 NA TRBV20-1 CSARDLGDGANVLTF TGCAGTGCTAGAGATCTGGGTGATGGGGCCAACGTCCTGACTTTC
NA TRBJ2-2 few TRBV12-3/TRBV12-4 CASSLQGSGELFF TGTGCCAGCAGTCTACAGGGATCCGGGGAGCTGTTTTTT
TRBD1 TRBJ1-2 NA TRBV4-3 CASSQPPHGGQGYGYTF TGCGCCAGCAGCCAACCCCCCCACGGGGGACAGGGGTATGGCTACACCTTC